This TCR beta chain was found in a study of blood T cell repertoires in COVID-19. Profiling relied on immunoSEQ multiplex PCR, and the TCRdb table lists in-frame clones only, not all of them. The repertoire holds 200,000 to 250,000 clones, with around 90% as singletons. CDR1 and CDR2 (germline): MGHRA, YSYEKL. The CDR3 covers 17 residues. Trimming stripped 3 bases from V and 1 base from J, with 16 bases between. Patients from Seattle were sampled longitudinally, starting during active infection. The receptor comes from a man in his 60s with COVID-19, enrolled during active disease. The source material was peripheral blood. V and J are TRBV4-1 and TRBJ2-1; TRBD2 is a possible D gene (6 bases). The CDR3 nucleotides are TGCGCCAGCAGCCAGCCCCCCGGAGGGGCTTCCTACAATGAGCAGTTCTTC. It translates to CASSQPPGGASYNEQFF.